The 5 T cell receptor beta chains below come from one sample, sequenced in a study of Ad26.COV2.S vaccination and SARS-CoV-2 variants. Stated treatment: 15 to 20 received Ad26.COV2.S at low or high dose, single or two shots; about 5 received placebo; per-sample allocation not given. Collection of the samples took place on day 63 after the first injection of vaccine or placebo. TCRdb's copy holds only in-frame clones and misses some; the assay was immunoSEQ multiplex PCR. The sample lists about 680,000 clones; 89% were seen once. The specimen was peripheral blood, collected in a trial of Ad26.COV2.S vaccine versus placebo. These receptors all come from a person between 18 and 60 years old who received the Ad26.COV2.S COVID-19 vaccine or a placebo.

The rearrangement links TRBV7-2 to TRBJ1-1; D remains ambiguous. This CDR3 is 10 amino acids long. Trimming removed 8 bases at V and 1 base at J, with 2 bases between. Germline assignment: CDR1 SGHTA and CDR2 FQGNSA. CDR3 loop: CASRNTEAFF. The CDR3 nucleotides read TGTGCCAGCCGGAACACTGAAGCTTTCTTT. Drawing the rest from reference TRBV7-2 and TRBJ1-1, the complete variable domain is GAGVSQSPSNKVTEKGKDVELRCDPISGHTALYWYRQSLGQGLEFLIYFQGNSAPDKSGLPSDRFSAERTGGSVSTLTIQRTQQEDSAVYLCASRNTEAFFGQGTRLTVV.

This clone was counted between two and nine times. This rearrangement joins TRBV10-2 to TRBJ2-7; TRBD2 aligns across 13 bases. The V gene end was trimmed by 1 base and the J gene end by 3 bases; junction bases not matched to a gene: 3. There are 16 residues in the CDR3. Germline CDR1 WSHSY, CDR2 SAAADI. CDR3 nucleotide sequence: TGCGCCAGCAGTGAGTGGGGACTAGCGGGGAACTACGAGCAGTACTTC. Amino acids: CASSEWGLAGNYEQYF.

The sample holds a few counts of this clone. This chain joins TRBV10-3 and TRBJ2-1, with D maybe TRBD1 (6 bases). V dropped 10 bases and J dropped 4 bases, with 11 bases sitting between them. Per germline, CDR1 ENHRY and CDR2 SYGVKD. The CDR3 has 12 residues. The CDR3 DNA reads as TGTGCCAACCCAGGGGTTTACAATGAGCAGTTCTTC. It codes for CANPGVYNEQFF.

The chain employs TRBV3-1 (or the pseudogene TRBV3-2) and TRBJ1-6; no definite D call. V was clipped by 1 base and J by 10 bases, with 8 bases between them. This CDR3 region has 13 residues. In germline, CDR1 is LGHDT, CDR2 YNNKEL (reference sequence). CDR3 DNA: TGTGCCAGCAGCCAAGTACGGCGGTCACCCCTCCACTTT. Protein sequence: CASSQVRRSPLHF.

V and J are TRBV10-3 and TRBJ2-7, with 7 bases aligning to TRBD1. The V segment lost 2 bases and the J segment 2 bases; nucleotides outside the gene matches: 18. The CDR3 length is 19 residues. Per germline, CDR1 ENHRY and CDR2 SYGVKD. Here the CDR3 reads CAISELPFRRDSPPYEQYF. CDR3 nucleotide sequence: TGTGCCATCAGTGAGCTCCCTTTCCGCCGGGACAGCCCCCCCTACGAGCAGTACTTC.